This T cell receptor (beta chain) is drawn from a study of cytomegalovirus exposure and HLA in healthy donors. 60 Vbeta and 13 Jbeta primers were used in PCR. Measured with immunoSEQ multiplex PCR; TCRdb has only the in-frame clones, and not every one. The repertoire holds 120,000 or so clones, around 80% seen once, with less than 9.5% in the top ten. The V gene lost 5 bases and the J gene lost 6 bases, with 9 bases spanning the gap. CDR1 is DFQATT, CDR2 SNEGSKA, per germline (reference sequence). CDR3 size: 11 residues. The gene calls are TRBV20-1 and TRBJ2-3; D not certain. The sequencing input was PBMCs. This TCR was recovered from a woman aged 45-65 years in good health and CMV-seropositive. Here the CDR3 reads CSAPQVDTQYF. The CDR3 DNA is TGCAGTGCTCCTCAGGTGGATACGCAGTATTTT.